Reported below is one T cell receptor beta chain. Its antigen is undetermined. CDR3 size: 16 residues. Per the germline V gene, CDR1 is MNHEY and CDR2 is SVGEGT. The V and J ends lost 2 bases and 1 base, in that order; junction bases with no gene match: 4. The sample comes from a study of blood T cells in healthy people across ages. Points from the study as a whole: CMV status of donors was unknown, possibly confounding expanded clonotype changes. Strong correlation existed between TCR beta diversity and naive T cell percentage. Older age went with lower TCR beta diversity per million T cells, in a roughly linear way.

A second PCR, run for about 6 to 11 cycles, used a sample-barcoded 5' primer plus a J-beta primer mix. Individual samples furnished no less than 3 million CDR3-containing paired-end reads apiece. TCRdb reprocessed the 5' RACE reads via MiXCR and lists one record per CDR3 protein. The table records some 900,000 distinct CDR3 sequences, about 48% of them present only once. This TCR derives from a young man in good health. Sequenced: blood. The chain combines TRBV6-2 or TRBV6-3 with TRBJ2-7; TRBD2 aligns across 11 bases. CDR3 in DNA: TGTGCCAGCAGTTACGATCCTAGCGGGGGGTCCTACGAGCAGTACTTC. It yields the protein CASSYDPSGGSYEQYF.